One and the same sample provided the 32 T cell receptor beta chains below, sequenced in a study of shared clonotypes between healthy human individuals. Clones were read by immunoSEQ multiplex PCR, and TCRdb kept only the in-frame ones, dropping some. The sample records about 2.5 million clones, approximately 90% being singletons. Sequencing input: naive CD4+ T cells from PBMCs. Subset noted: CD45RA+ positively selected. The receptors originated from a man aged 18 to 29 in good health. Some clones in this sample may be carry-over from other donors' samples.

A word on this clone: Distinct nucleotide sequences in the sample also encode this CDR3. The rearrangement joins TRBV5-1 to TRBJ1-1; TRBD1 matches at 10 bases. The germline CDR1 and CDR2 sequences are SGHRS and YFSETQ. V gave up 3 bases and J gave up 1 base; unmatched junction bases: 3. This CDR3 comprises 15 residues. Here the CDR3 DNA reads TGCGCCAGCAGCTCCCGGACAGGGGGGAACACTGAAGCTTTCTTT. The encoded protein is CASSSRTGGNTEAFF.

The V gene is TRBV5-4, the J gene TRBJ2-2; 12 bases are shared with TRBD2. Germline CDR1 SGHNT, CDR2 YYREEE (reference sequence). Unmatched junction bases numbered 10, after V lost 3 bases and J lost 7 bases. The CDR3 spans 17 residues. The chain's CDR3 is CASSSHGTSGLVGELFF. In DNA form, the CDR3 reads TGTGCCAGCAGCTCCCACGGGACTAGCGGGTTAGTCGGGGAGCTGTTTTTT.

The chain has TRBV7-9 and TRBJ2-1, with D unclear. The germline V gene has CDR1 SEHNR and CDR2 FQNEAQ (reference sequence). This CDR3 region has 15 residues. The ends were cut back, 1 base at V and 2 bases at J, with 9 bases in the middle. CDR3 DNA: TGTGCCAGCAGCTTAGAAGTGACACCCTACAATGAGCAGTTCTTC. It yields the protein CASSLEVTPYNEQFF.

This chain connects TRBV25-1 to TRBJ1-2; D is ambiguous. Trimming took off 5 bases at V and 3 bases at J, with 10 bases between the two ends. CDR1 is MGHDK and CDR2 is SYGVNS in the germline V gene. The CDR3 is made up of 13 amino acids. In DNA form, the CDR3 reads TGTGCCAGCAGTCCACGAAGGGACTATGGCTACACCTTC. This gives the protein CASSPRRDYGYTF.

The rearrangement uses TRBV2 and TRBJ2-2; no clear D gene. Germline CDR1 and CDR2: SNHLY and FYNNEI. This CDR3 comprises 14 residues. Trimming shortened V by 6 bases and J by 0 bases, and 8 bases separated the two germline ends. CDR3 nucleotide sequence: TGTGCCAGCAGCTTTGTCTCGAACACCGGGGAGCTGTTTTTT. It specifies CASSFVSNTGELFF.

This chain joins TRBV5-4 and TRBJ2-7, with no clear D. Germline V CDR1 and CDR2: SGHNT, YYREEE (reference sequence). CDR3 length: 13 residues. With 4 bases removed from V and 1 base from J, the gap between germline ends came to 9 bases. The CDR3 is CASSQDLSYEQYF. For the CDR3, the DNA is TGTGCCAGCAGCCAGGACCTTTCCTACGAGCAGTACTTC.

The chain recombines TRBV6-5 with TRBJ2-3; 12 bases match TRBD2. Looked up from germline, CDR1 is MNHEY and CDR2 is SVGAGI. J lost 12 bases, V lost 8 bases, and 6 bases had no gene match. The CDR3 loop spans 12 amino acids. This chain's CDR3 is CASGATSGSQYF. DNA for the CDR3: TGTGCCAGCGGAGCGACTAGCGGGAGCCAGTATTTT.

J is TRBJ2-1 and V is TRBV5-1, with D tentatively TRBD1 (6 bases). V shed 3 bases and J shed 0 bases, with 13 bases lying between them. The CDR3 consists of 16 residues. Germline V gives CDR1 SGHRS, CDR2 YFSETQ. CDR3: CASSYEGQSSYNEQFF. CDR3 in DNA: TGCGCCAGCAGCTATGAGGGACAAAGCTCCTACAATGAGCAGTTCTTC.

CDR3 nucleotide sequence: TGTGCCAGCAGCCAAGGACTGGGGGGGACGGAGTATGGCTACACCTTC. Translation gives CASSQGLGGTEYGYTF. The chain has TRBV4-2 and TRBJ1-2; maybe TRBD1 (5 bases). Germline CDR1 and CDR2: LGHNA and YNFKEQ. The CDR3 spans 16 residues. V was trimmed by 1 base and J by 5 bases, leaving 17 bases between them.

The rearrangement joins TRBV5-1 to TRBJ1-1; possibly TRBD1 for D (5 bases). This CDR3 has 17 amino acids. The germline V gene encodes CDR1 SGHRS and CDR2 YFSETQ. The V and J ends lost 4 bases and 0 bases respectively, with 19 bases between them. CDR3 nucleotide sequence: TGCGCCAGCAGCCCAATTGGGGGAGGGTTGGTGAACACTGAAGCTTTCTTT. Protein sequence: CASSPIGGGLVNTEAFF.

The chain couples TRBV5-1 to TRBJ2-3; D might be TRBD1 or TRBD2, each matching 5 bases. The germline CDR1 and CDR2 sequences are SGHRS and YFSETQ. This CDR3 is 16 amino acids long. V was cut by 0 bases and J by 5 bases, with 16 bases left in between. CDR3 loop: CASSLGKRTFLDTQYF. The DNA of the CDR3 is TGCGCCAGCAGCTTGGGGAAGCGGACATTCTTAGATACGCAGTATTTT.

The genes are TRBV28 and TRBJ2-1; unclear D gene. Trimming stripped 2 bases from V and 5 bases from J, with 1 base between. The length of the CDR3 is 11 residues. CDR1 and CDR2 from the germline V gene are MDHEN and SYDVKM. Here the CDR3 reads CASSLHNEQFF. The DNA of the CDR3 is TGTGCCAGCAGTTTACACAATGAGCAGTTCTTC.

In its sample, this clone was seen a few times. The chain carries TRBV28 and TRBJ1-5; D ambiguous. Per germline, CDR1 MDHEN and CDR2 SYDVKM. CDR3 length: 13 residues. V lost 3 bases and J lost 4, with 7 bases in between. CDR3 residues: CASSFYPNQPQHF. CDR3 in DNA: TGTGCCAGCAGTTTTTATCCTAATCAGCCCCAGCATTTT.

With respect to this clone: This sample also contains other DNA sequences that code for the same CDR3. The rearrangement links TRBV18 to TRBJ2-5; 12 bases fit TRBD2. Germline CDR1 reads KGHSH; CDR2 reads LQKENI. With 0 bases clipped from V and 5 bases from J, the junction kept 4 bases outside the gene matches. The CDR3 runs to 16 residues. The CDR3 is CASSPPRLAGVETQYF. The CDR3 DNA is TGTGCCAGCTCACCACCGAGACTAGCGGGAGTCGAGACCCAGTACTTC.

The chain has TRBV4-3 and TRBJ1-2, with D hard to call. Trimming pared 0 bases from V and 2 bases from J, leaving 7 bases between. CDR3 length: 14 amino acids. Germline-derived CDR1 and CDR2 are LGHNA and YSLEER. The CDR3 sequence: CASSQESSNYGYTF. CDR3 nucleotides: TGCGCCAGCAGCCAAGAGTCCAGCAACTATGGCTACACCTTC.

DNA for the CDR3: TGTGCCAGCAGCTTGATTTGGGACGCGTCCTACAATGAGCAGTTCTTC. Protein sequence: CASSLIWDASYNEQFF. The rearrangement links TRBV5-6 to TRBJ2-1; D might be TRBD1 or TRBD2, each matching 5 bases. Trimming took off 1 base at V and 1 base at J, with 12 bases between the two ends. There are 16 residues in the CDR3. The germline gives CDR1 SGHDT, CDR2 YYEEEE.

The genes are TRBV2 and TRBJ2-7; TRBD2 aligns across 12 bases. Trimming cost V 5 bases and J 0 bases; bases outside gene matches: 8. From germline, CDR1 is SNHLY and CDR2 FYNNEI. CDR3 length: 17 residues. For the CDR3, the DNA is TGTGCCAGCAGTTATCCGGGACTAGCGGGCGTCTCCTACGAGCAGTACTTC. Translating gives CASSYPGLAGVSYEQYF.

The J gene is TRBJ1-2, the V gene TRBV7-7; D may be TRBD1 (5 bases). Germline V gene data show CDR1 as SSHAT and CDR2 as FNYEAQ (reference sequence). The CDR3 is 13 residues long. Trimming left V 4 bases short and J 5 bases short, with 11 bases between. The CDR3 nucleotides read TGTGCCAGCAGCTACTTCCAGGGATATGGCTACACCTTC. Residues: CASSYFQGYGYTF.

The chain joins TRBV15 to TRBJ1-1, with D perhaps TRBD1 (5 bases). Trimming shortened V by 3 bases and J by 0 bases, and 20 bases separated the two germline ends. Germline V gene lookup returns CDR1 LNHNV and CDR2 YYDKDF (reference sequence). The length of the CDR3 is 18 residues. The CDR3 nucleotides read TGTGCCACCAGCAGCTTCCTTACCCGGGACGGAGTGAACACTGAAGCTTTCTTT. As protein: CATSSFLTRDGVNTEAFF.

A word on this clone: One junction end does not reproduce the germline sequence, and a read error may be involved. This chain links TRBV7-3 with TRBJ1-5; D is uncertain. Per the germline V gene, CDR1 is SGHTA and CDR2 is FQGTGA. The CDR3 is 13 amino acids. CDR3 sequence (DNA): TGTGCCAGCAGCTTAACCCAAAATCTGCCCCAGCATTTT. Amino acid sequence: CASSLTQNLPQHF.

On this clone itself: The same CDR3 can be traced to other DNA sequences in this sample. The chain combines TRBV28 with TRBJ1-2, with D perhaps TRBD1 (5 bases). Germline CDR1 and CDR2: MDHEN and SYDVKM. The CDR3 runs to 13 residues. The germline V and J ends were trimmed by 6 bases and 4 bases, with 12 bases remaining between them. CDR3 sequence reads: CASSFGGGYGYTF. CDR3 nucleotide sequence: TGTGCCAGCAGCTTCGGGGGGGGCTATGGCTACACCTTC.

The chain has TRBV7-9 and TRBJ2-5; TRBD2 matches 11 bases. The germline V gene encodes CDR1 SEHNR and CDR2 FQNEAQ (reference sequence). The trim removed 5 bases at V and 3 bases at J, leaving 5 bases unmatched. The CDR3 runs 15 residues. The CDR3 nucleotides are TGTGCCAGCAGCCATAGCGGGAGGGCAGAAGAGACCCAGTACTTC. This encodes CASSHSGRAEETQYF.

For this clone: Other DNA sequences in this sample translate to the same CDR3. The rearrangement links TRBV27 to TRBJ2-4; D might be TRBD1 (6 bases). The CDR3 is made up of 15 amino acids. From germline, CDR1 is MNHEY and CDR2 SMNVEV (reference sequence). V lost 2 bases to trimming and J lost 1 base, with 9 bases between them. The CDR3 bases are TGTGCCAGCAGTTTACTGAGGGGGGCCAAAAACATTCAGTACTTC. It codes for CASSLLRGAKNIQYF.

This chain joins TRBV29-1 and TRBJ1-5; TRBD1 might be the D (5 bases). V was clipped by 5 bases and J by 7 bases, with 15 bases between them. Germline CDR1 is SQVTM and CDR2 is ANQGSEA. The CDR3 has 13 residues. The DNA of the CDR3 is TGCAGCGTTCAAACGGGACGGGAGCAGCCCCAGCATTTT. This translates into CSVQTGREQPQHF.

This clone was picked up a small number of times. The gene calls are TRBV7-3 and TRBJ2-2; a weak D match, TRBD2 (5 bases). This CDR3 is 14 amino acids long. V gave up 1 base and J gave up 7 bases, with 10 bases separating them. In germline, CDR1 is SGHTA, CDR2 FQGTGA. CDR3 DNA sequence: TGTGCCAGCAGCTTAAGTCCTGGAGGCGGGGAGCTGTTTTTT. It yields the protein CASSLSPGGGELFF.

V gene TRBV29-1 combines with J gene TRBJ2-3; D gene uncertain. The CDR3 spans 11 residues. Trimming removed 4 bases at V and 5 bases at J, with 7 bases between. CDR1 and CDR2 (germline): SQVTM, ANQGSEA. This CDR3 reads CSVGYLDTQYF. The CDR3 DNA reads as TGCAGCGTTGGCTACCTAGATACGCAGTATTTT.

A note on this clone: This sample includes further DNA sequences coding for the same CDR3. The V and J genes are TRBV28 and TRBJ2-1; D is perhaps TRBD1 (6 bases). The germline V gene encodes CDR1 MDHEN and CDR2 SYDVKM. The CDR3 consists of 13 residues. V lost 5 bases to trimming and J lost 4 bases, with 9 bases between them. The CDR3: CASSPDRYNEQFF. DNA of the CDR3: TGTGCCAGCAGTCCCGACAGGTACAATGAGCAGTTCTTC.

V usage is TRBV18 and J usage is TRBJ2-7, with 7 bases matching TRBD1. In germline, CDR1 is KGHSH, CDR2 LQKENI. The CDR3 length is 15 residues. V lost 5 bases, J lost 0 bases, and 7 bases stayed unmatched. Here the CDR3 reads CASSREWDSSYEQYF. CDR3 nucleotides: TGTGCCAGCTCAAGGGAATGGGACAGCTCCTACGAGCAGTACTTC.

As regards this clone: Other DNA variants within this sample encode the same CDR3. V gene TRBV18 combines with J gene TRBJ1-3; TRBD1 matches 7 bases. Germline V gene sequence: CDR1 KGHSH, CDR2 LQKENI. The CDR3 loop spans 16 amino acids. The junction had 3 bases not matched to a gene; V was cut back by 1 base and J by 0 bases. The CDR3 loop reads CASSPRGTDSGNTIYF. The CDR3 nucleotides read TGTGCCAGCTCACCACGGGGGACAGACTCTGGAAACACCATATATTTT. Based on the CDR3 plus reference TRBV18 and TRBJ1-3, the full variable domain is NAGVMQNPRHLVRRRGQEARLRCSPMKGHSHVYWYRQLPEEGLKFMVYLQKENIIDESGMPKERFSAEFPKEGPSILRIQQVVRGDSAAYFCASSPRGTDSGNTIYFGEGSWLTVV.

This clone appeared a few times. The rearrangement links TRBV5-6 to TRBJ1-2; the match to TRBD1 covers 7 bases. J gave up 8 bases and V 0 bases, and 7 bases lay outside the gene matches. CDR1 and CDR2 (germline): SGHDT, YYEEEE. The CDR3 totals 14 residues. The CDR3: CASSLVQGLYGYTF. As DNA, the CDR3 is TGTGCCAGCAGCTTGGTACAGGGGTTATACGGCTACACCTTC.

The CDR3 coding sequence is TGTGCCAGCGGGGGCTATGACACCGGGGAGCTGTTTTTT. The encoded protein is CASGGYDTGELFF. The rearrangement links TRBV6-5 to TRBJ2-2; possible D gene TRBD1, 6 bases. Per the germline V gene, CDR1 is MNHEY and CDR2 is SVGAGI. The length of the CDR3 is 13 residues. V was trimmed by 8 bases and J by 3 bases, leaving 10 bases between them.

The rearrangement links TRBV7-3 to TRBJ2-1; 9 bases map to TRBD2. Trimming removed 2 bases from V and 7 bases from J; junction bases left unmatched: 6. The CDR3 extends over 15 amino acids. Germline assignment: CDR1 SGHTA and CDR2 FQGTGA. Written as DNA, the CDR3 is TGTGCCAGCAGCTTAGTAGCGGGAGTGTCGAATGAGCAGTTCTTC. Its protein is CASSLVAGVSNEQFF.